The 4 T cell receptor beta chains below come from one sample, sequenced in a study of molecular identifiers for immune sequencing clone quantification. TCRdb itself ran the PCR reads through MiXCR, one entry per CDR3 protein. The sample comprises 79,000 or so distinct CDR3 sequences, 25% of which are singletons, and less than 0.85% rests with the top ten. Sequencing input: naive CD8+ T cells from blood, with Jurkat cell RNA spiked in. Subset noted: FACS-sorted CD8+CD4-CCR7+CD45RA+ naive T cells. All receptors come from a human donor in good health. Some libraries in this study had Jurkat cell RNA spiked in.

The V and J genes are TRBV20-1 and TRBJ1-1; D gene ambiguous. This CDR3 is built from 15 residues. Trimming stripped 7 bases from V and 4 bases from J, with 22 bases between. In germline, CDR1 is DFQATT, CDR2 SNEGSKA (reference sequence). CDR3 nucleotides: TGCAGTGGGACGCAAGATATCAACGCGGGCACTGAAGCTTTCTTT. Amino acid sequence: CSGTQDINAGTEAFF.

The table lists this clonotype with a few counts. This chain links TRBV12-3 or TRBV12-4 with TRBJ1-1, with TRBD1 matching 9 bases. CDR3 length: 14 residues. V lost 10 bases to trimming and J lost 3 bases; unmatched junction nucleotides: 9. This CDR3 reads CATRTGVVDTEAFF. The CDR3 bases are TGTGCCACCCGGACAGGGGTGGTGGACACTGAAGCTTTCTTT.

There are many counts of this clonotype. The V gene is TRBV5-5, the J gene TRBJ2-5; D ambiguous. V was pared by 0 bases and J by 2 bases, with 5 bases between. The length of the CDR3 is 13 residues. Germline CDR1 reads SGHKS; CDR2 reads YYEKEE (reference sequence). CDR3 sequence: CASSLVAQETQYF. The DNA of the CDR3 is TGTGCCAGCAGCTTGGTGGCACAAGAGACCCAGTACTTC. The full variable domain, rest sourced from reference TRBV5-5 and TRBJ2-5, is DAGVTQSPTHLIKTRGQQVTLRCSPISGHKSVSWYQQVLGQGPQFIFQYYEKEERGRGNFPDRFSARQFPNYSSELNVNALLLGDSALYLCASSLVAQETQYFGPGTRLLVL.

This clonotype was recorded at least ten times. J is TRBJ2-5 and V is TRBV28; D assignment may be TRBD1 or TRBD2 (5 bases each). V lost 4 bases and J 1 base, leaving 10 bases between the germline ends. CDR1 is MDHEN, CDR2 SYDVKM, per germline. There are 14 residues in the CDR3. CDR3 coding DNA: TGTGCCAGCAGTTCATGGGACCGCCAAGAGACCCAGTACTTC. Its translation is CASSSWDRQETQYF.